The clone carrying this TCR beta chain came up once. Its antigen is not identified. Tumor or blood genomic DNA was sequenced, with inputs of about 616 ng to 6,500 ng. The data belong to a study of T cells in tumors after PD-1 blockade. Study summary: A subset received ongoing vismodegib 150 mg daily alongside anti-PD-1 therapy. Overall study results and limits: Two pre-treatment samples showed no clonal replacement between them.

Sequencing used immunoSEQ multiplex PCR; TCRdb keeps in-frame clones, though not all of them. This sample carries 12,000 or so clones, about 63% of them seen once, and the ten largest clones take about 16%. Germline V gene data show CDR1 as ENHRY and CDR2 as SYGVKD. Trimming pared 6 bases from V and 1 base from J, leaving 18 bases between. This CDR3 is built from 16 residues. Sample: tumor tissue, taken before anti-PD-1 treatment. This rearrangement joins TRBV10-3 to TRBJ1-1; TRBD1 is a possible D gene (6 bases). This receptor was obtained from a human donor with basal cell carcinoma. This CDR3 is CAIRDSQKLWNTEAFF. As DNA, the CDR3 is TGTGCCATCAGGGACAGCCAAAAACTATGGAACACTGAAGCTTTCTTT.